The TCR beta chain described here comes from a study of T cell responses to AZD1222 COVID-19 vaccine. Whole-study context: Some second doses came at about 4 weeks and others at about 12 weeks; these were pooled. Study-wide points: Variant regions that are unmutated are reportedly the target of nearly half of spike-specific TCRs. Elevations in Spike-specific TCR breadth and depth followed administration of two AZD1222 doses. A mostly white British donor set with more females was recruited, and clonal diversity was possibly underestimated.

The CDR3 is 15 residues long. Between the trimmed V and J ends, which lost 4 bases and 2 bases, there was a span of 12 bases. The germline V gene encodes CDR1 LGHDT and CDR2 YNNKEL (reference sequence). Only in-frame clones appear in the TCRdb table, and some are missing; sequencing was by immunoSEQ multiplex PCR. Among over 110,000 clones listed, 75% to 90% were seen once. With regard to this clone: Its antigen is not identified.

The chain links TRBV3-1 (or the pseudogene TRBV3-2) to TRBJ1-5, with no clear D. Sequenced here: peripheral blood, sampled on day 0 of AZD1222 vaccination. This sequence originates from an adult in good health. In DNA, the CDR3 is TGTGCCAGCAGCCGGGGAATGCGACGCAATCAGCCCCAGCATTTT. It yields the protein CASSRGMRRNQPQHF.